A single sample gave rise to the 28 T cell receptor beta chains below, sequenced in a study of identical twins. TCRdb reprocessed the 5' RACE reads via MiXCR and lists one record per CDR3 protein. The sample yields some 600,000 distinct CDR3 sequences, less than 9% seen once. These same records also appear under a second study, on yellow fever vaccine responses in identical twins.

Sequenced sample: PBMCs. Receptors were obtained from a woman between 18 and 29 years old in good health.

This clonotype showed up many times. The chain combines TRBV7-9 with TRBJ1-2; D gene uncertain. With 3 bases removed from V and 9 bases from J, the gap between germline ends came to 8 bases. Per germline, CDR1 SEHNR and CDR2 FQNEAQ (reference sequence). The CDR3 loop spans 11 amino acids. The CDR3 DNA sequence: TGTGCCAGCAGCTTCGGATCGCGCTACACCTTC. Amino acid sequence: CASSFGSRYTF.

CDR3 sequence reads: CASSWDRVNQPQHF. The CDR3 region has the DNA TGTGCCAGCAGTTGGGACCGGGTGAATCAGCCCCAGCATTTT. The rearrangement links TRBV12-3 or TRBV12-4 to TRBJ1-5; maybe TRBD1 (5 bases). V was cut by 4 bases and J by 4 bases, with 11 bases left in between. The CDR3 consists of 14 residues.

In this sample, this clonotype turned up once. The genes are TRBV12-2 and TRBJ2-6. TRBV12-2 is deemed a pseudogene. The CDR3 loop spans 16 amino acids. This CDR3 reads CASRLGTDSGANVLTF. The CDR3 nucleotides are TGTGCAAGTCGCTTAGGGACAGACTCTGGGGCCAACGTCCTGACTTTC.

This clonotype was seen many times. V is TRBV5-1 and J is TRBJ1-2; tentative D call: TRBD1 (6 bases). Germline V gene sequence: CDR1 SGHRS, CDR2 YFSETQ. This CDR3 contains 15 residues. Between the trimmed V and J ends, which lost 4 bases and 5 bases, there was a span of 18 bases. CDR3 sequence reads: CASSTSGTTGYGYTF. The CDR3 DNA follows: TGCGCCAGCAGCACATCCGGGACAACCGGGTATGGCTACACCTTC.

This chain joins TRBV6-1 and TRBJ2-7; tentatively, D is TRBD1 (5 bases). The germline CDR1 and CDR2 sequences are MNHNS and SASEGT. V shed 6 bases and J shed 4 bases, with 13 bases lying between them. This CDR3 is 13 amino acids long. The CDR3 reads CASRQGVVYEQYV. The CDR3 region has the DNA TGTGCCAGCAGGCAGGGTGTTGTTTACGAGCAGTACGTC.

V usage is TRBV20-1 and J usage is TRBJ2-3; D is undetermined. Between the trimmed V and J ends, which lost 0 bases and 2 bases, there was a span of 12 bases. Germline CDR1 is DFQATT and CDR2 is SNEGSKA (reference sequence). The CDR3 length is 15 residues. The CDR3 spells CSARDRLPNTDTQYF. CDR3 in DNA: TGCAGTGCTAGAGATCGTTTACCAAACACAGATACGCAGTATTTT.

This clonotype was picked up many times. This rearrangement joins TRBV20-1 to TRBJ2-3, with TRBD2 identical over 10 bases. Trimming removed 4 bases from V and 4 bases from J; junction bases left unmatched: 2. The CDR3 runs 13 residues. CDR1 DFQATT and CDR2 SNEGSKA come from the germline V gene (reference sequence). The CDR3 is CSAKGLASDTQYF. CDR3 nucleotides: TGCAGTGCTAAGGGACTAGCGTCAGATACGCAGTATTTT.

This clonotype has just a few counts. This rearrangement joins TRBV24-1 to TRBJ2-5, with 12 positions matching TRBD2. CDR1 KGHDR and CDR2 SFDVKD come from the germline V gene. CDR3 length: 16 amino acids. The trim removed 7 bases at V and 5 bases at J, leaving 10 bases unmatched. The CDR3, as DNA: TGTGCCACCAGCTCGCTCCTAGCGGGAGGGCTTGAGACCCAGTACTTC. Translated: CATSSLLAGGLETQYF.

The chain employs TRBV20-1 and TRBJ2-3, with 11 bases lining up with TRBD2. This CDR3 spans 15 amino acids. Germline loops: CDR1 DFQATT, CDR2 SNEGSKA (reference sequence). Unmatched junction bases numbered 12, after V lost 6 bases and J lost 7 bases. The CDR3 DNA reads as TGCAGTGCCCCCCCAACTAGCGGGAGCGAAAATACGCAGTATTTT. Protein product: CSAPPTSGSENTQYF.

This chain connects TRBV15 to TRBJ1-5; D gene ambiguous. The CDR3 spans 17 residues. Germline V gives CDR1 LNHNV, CDR2 YYDKDF (reference sequence). V lost 0 bases, J lost 0 bases, and 12 bases lay in between. The CDR3 spells CATSREPVFNSNQPQHF. The CDR3 nucleotides read TGTGCCACCAGCAGAGAACCCGTTTTCAATAGCAATCAGCCCCAGCATTTT.

This clonotype turned up a few times. The chain uses TRBV6-5 and TRBJ1-1; D remains ambiguous. The CDR3 has 15 residues. The V end lost 0 bases, the J end lost 3 bases, and 11 bases lay between the germline ends. CDR1 is MNHEY, CDR2 SVGAGI, per germline. The CDR3 DNA sequence: TGTGCCAGCAGTTACTCGATTGGGATGGACACTGAAGCTTTCTTT. Protein: CASSYSIGMDTEAFF.

This clonotype was counted many times. This CDR3 is CASILQDPRMNTEAFF. The CDR3 nucleotides are TGCGCCAGCATCCTACAGGACCCTAGGATGAACACTGAAGCTTTCTTT. V gene TRBV5-1 combines with J gene TRBJ1-1, with TRBD1 as a possible D gene (5 bases). The CDR3 is 16 residues long. V was clipped by 6 bases and J by 0 bases, with 18 bases between them. Looked up from germline, CDR1 is SGHRS and CDR2 is YFSETQ.

This chain links TRBV20-1 with TRBJ2-4; perhaps TRBD1 as D (6 bases). There are 17 residues in the CDR3. CDR1 and CDR2 from the germline V gene are DFQATT and SNEGSKA (reference sequence). Trimming removed 1 base at V and 0 bases at J, with 16 bases between. The chain's CDR3 is CSARGGPGTLAKNIQYF. CDR3 nucleotide sequence: TGCAGTGCTAGAGGAGGCCCCGGGACACTAGCCAAAAACATTCAGTACTTC.

This clonotype was seen a few times. The rearrangement uses TRBV24-1 and TRBJ1-1; D not resolved. This CDR3 comprises 12 residues. Per the germline V gene, CDR1 is KGHDR and CDR2 is SFDVKD. V was shortened by 3 bases and J by 4 bases, with 5 bases between the two germline ends. In nucleotides, the CDR3 is TGTGCCACCAGTGATCCTGCCACTGAAGCTTTCTTT. Its translation: CATSDPATEAFF.

J is TRBJ2-7 and V is TRBV2; D is uncertain. The length of the CDR3 is 11 residues. Trimming took off 8 bases at V and 3 bases at J, with 8 bases between the two ends. Germline loops: CDR1 SNHLY, CDR2 FYNNEI. This CDR3 reads CASASRYEQYF. Here the CDR3 DNA reads TGTGCCAGCGCGAGCCGCTACGAGCAGTACTTC.

This clonotype was recorded many times. The chain carries TRBV7-8 and TRBJ2-1; no clear D gene. CDR3 length: 9 residues. V lost 4 bases to trimming and J lost 13 bases, with 5 bases between them. Germline lookup yields CDR1 SGHVS and CDR2 FQNEAQ. The CDR3 spells CASSSGQFF. CDR3 in DNA: TGTGCCAGCAGCTCGGGCCAGTTCTTC.

This clonotype was seen repeatedly, ten times or more. The J gene is TRBJ2-7, the V gene TRBV11-3; weak D call: TRBD2 (6 bases). Trimming took 1 base from V and 6 from J, leaving 16 bases between them. CDR1 is SGHNT and CDR2 is YENEEA in the germline V gene. This CDR3 contains 15 residues. CDR3 loop: CASSLGRGDSLEQYF. CDR3 sequence (DNA): TGTGCCAGCAGCTTAGGTAGAGGGGACTCCCTCGAGCAGTACTTC.

This clonotype was seen many times. The chain carries TRBV5-1 and TRBJ1-4; D unresolved. V was cut by 6 bases and J by 6 bases, with 12 bases left in between. Germline CDR1 and CDR2: SGHRS and YFSETQ. The CDR3 is 13 amino acids. The CDR3 coding sequence is TGCGCCAGCAAGAGAGGCCCGGATGAAAAACTGTTTTTT. Encoded protein: CASKRGPDEKLFF. The whole variable domain, filled in from reference TRBV5-1 and TRBJ1-4, reads KAGVTQTPRYLIKTRGQQVTLSCSPISGHRSVSWYQQTPGQGLQFLFEYFSETQRNKGNFPGRFSGRQFSNSRSEMNVSTLELGDSALYLCASKRGPDEKLFFGSGTQLSVL.

The table lists this clonotype with a few counts. This sequence joins TRBV4-1 and TRBJ1-2; D remains unclear. The CDR3 runs 13 residues. V lost 4 bases and J lost 6, with 12 bases in between. CDR1 and CDR2 from the germline V gene are MGHRA and YSYEKL. The chain's CDR3 is CASSRELNHGYTF. For the CDR3, the DNA is TGCGCCAGCAGCCGAGAACTTAATCATGGCTACACCTTC.

The sample holds many counts of this clonotype. V and J are TRBV12-3 or TRBV12-4 and TRBJ1-6; a weak D match, TRBD1 (6 bases). The V end lost 6 bases, the J end lost 2 bases, and 11 bases lay between the germline ends. The CDR3 is 15 residues long. The CDR3 bases are TGTGCCAGCAGATTTGGACAGACCTATAATTCACCCCTCCACTTT. As protein: CASRFGQTYNSPLHF.

This chain links TRBV5-1 with TRBJ1-1; 7 nucleotides line up with TRBD1. Germline values: CDR1 SGHRS, CDR2 YFSETQ. The CDR3 has 14 amino acids. The trim removed 4 bases at V and 1 base at J, leaving 4 bases unmatched. CDR3 loop: CASSGGDRNTEAFF. The DNA for the CDR3 is TGCGCCAGCAGCGGGGGGGACAGGAACACTGAAGCTTTCTTT.

The sample holds many counts of this clonotype. J is TRBJ2-1 and V is TRBV10-3; tentatively, D is TRBD1 (5 bases). This CDR3 has 12 residues. V dropped 5 bases and J dropped 6 bases, with 8 bases sitting between them. From germline, CDR1 is ENHRY and CDR2 SYGVKD. CDR3 in DNA: TGTGCCATCAGTCAAGACAGCAATGAGCAGTTCTTC. This sequence encodes CAISQDSNEQFF.

This clonotype was recorded many times. The CDR3 protein is CASSLLASSYNEQFF. CDR3 nucleotide sequence: TGTGCCAGCAGCTTATTAGCGAGCTCCTACAATGAGCAGTTCTTC. V usage is TRBV7-8 and J usage is TRBJ2-1; D is perhaps TRBD2 (5 bases). The CDR3 has 15 amino acids. V was clipped by 2 bases and J by 0 bases, with 8 bases between them. Per the germline V gene, CDR1 is SGHVS and CDR2 is FQNEAQ.

The table lists this clonotype with a few counts. The chain joins TRBV6-1 to TRBJ2-1; 8 bases are a match to TRBD2. CDR1 MNHNS and CDR2 SASEGT come from the germline V gene. The V segment lost 6 bases and the J segment 4 bases; nucleotides outside the gene matches: 8. The CDR3 is made up of 15 amino acids. The CDR3 protein is CASRHRGGEYNEQFF. Here the CDR3 DNA reads TGTGCCAGCAGACACCGGGGGGGCGAATACAATGAGCAGTTCTTC.

The chain joins TRBV20-1 to TRBJ1-6; no clear D gene. The germline V gene has CDR1 DFQATT and CDR2 SNEGSKA (reference sequence). The length of the CDR3 is 13 residues. Trimming pared 0 bases from V and 11 bases from J, leaving 11 bases between. The CDR3 nucleotides read TGCAGTGCTAGAGATCCTGTCGTAACACCCCTCCACTTT. The encoded protein is CSARDPVVTPLHF.

This clonotype was counted ten times or more. The chain's CDR3 is CASSSSSGQGTHNEQFF. Written as DNA, the CDR3 is TGCGCCAGCAGCAGTTCGAGCGGACAGGGGACACACAATGAGCAGTTCTTC. This rearrangement joins TRBV5-1 to TRBJ2-1; 9 bases fit TRBD1. This CDR3 is 17 amino acids long. CDR1 is SGHRS and CDR2 is YFSETQ in the germline V gene. The trim removed 4 bases at V and 5 bases at J, leaving 13 bases unmatched.

The chain uses TRBV3-1 and TRBJ2-3, with TRBD2 matching over 12 bases. Looked up from germline, CDR1 is LGHDT and CDR2 is YNNKEL (reference sequence). This CDR3 is built from 17 residues. Unmatched junction bases numbered 10, after V lost 8 bases and J lost 1 base. CDR3 nucleotides: TGTGCCAGCGGCCCCCGGACTAGCGGGGACCGCACAGATACGCAGTATTTT. As protein: CASGPRTSGDRTDTQYF.

The rearrangement links TRBV12-3 or TRBV12-4 to TRBJ2-3; 8 nucleotides agree with TRBD2. V was pared by 5 bases and J by 1 base, with 5 bases of the junction left unmatched. The CDR3 totals 15 residues. CDR3 amino acids: CASSDGGAGTDTQYF. CDR3 in DNA: TGTGCCAGCAGTGACGGGGGGGCGGGCACAGATACGCAGTATTTT.